This TCR beta chain was captured by sequencing in a study of identifying expanded T cells in peripheral blood. Points from the study as a whole: Over around two and four weeks, about 15 and 19 clones changed, versus approximately 1.1 between replicates. Variance in clone template counts between roughly 2-week samples significantly increased with total template count across all healthy donors.

This clone was counted only a few times. Its antigen is not known. Sequenced by immunoSEQ multiplex PCR; TCRdb stores in-frame clones only, minus some. The sample shows some 75,000 clones, roughly 90% of them seen only once. CDR3 length: 12 residues. V lost 4 bases, J lost 10 bases, and 7 bases stayed unmatched. Germline values: CDR1 SQVTM, CDR2 ANQGSEA. The sequenced sample was blood. V is TRBV29-1 and J is TRBJ1-2; TRBD1 matches 9 bases. The sequence came from a person between 18 and 75 years old in good health. CDR3 sequence: CSVGGQGRAYTF. CDR3 in DNA: TGCAGCGTTGGGGGACAGGGTAGGGCCTACACCTTC.